What follows are 23 T cell receptor beta chains derived from one specimen sequenced in a study of T cell clonality in common variable immunodeficiency. Study-wide results and caveats: Common variable immunodeficiency TCR beta sequences reportedly had fewer deletions and N-nucleotide insertions.

The repertoire was sequenced with immunoSEQ multiplex PCR; TCRdb's copy has only in-frame clones and lacks some. There are approximately 20,000 clones in the sample, none observed a single time. Their target antigens are unknown. The sample was peripheral blood mononuclear cells. The origin of the receptors is a human donor with common variable immunodeficiency.

This clone is medium-sized (0.01 to 0.1%) by share. This CDR3 reads CASTPVLAGGDTQYF. CDR3 DNA (partial): TGTGCCAGTACCCCCGTTCTAGCGGGGGGGGATACG. The gene calls are TRBV19 and TRBJ2-3; 12 nucleotides match TRBD2. The CDR3 goes on 3 residues after the read ends, and that part is filled in from the germline J gene. With 7 bases clipped from V and 6 bases from J, the junction kept 8 bases outside the gene matches. Germline V gene data show CDR1 as LNHDA and CDR2 as SQIVND (reference sequence). The CDR3 loop spans 15 amino acids.

At least ten counts were recorded for this clone. The sequence runs out 3 residues before the end of the CDR3; the remainder is reconstructed from the germline J gene. This chain joins TRBV12-3 or TRBV12-4 and TRBJ1-5, with 7 bases matching TRBD1. The V and J ends lost 6 bases and 7 bases, in that order; junction bases with no gene match: 6. The CDR3 runs 13 residues. The sequenced part of the CDR3 DNA is TGTGCCAGCAGAGAACAGGGGAGACAGCCC. Its protein product is CASREQGRQP. In full, the CDR3 is CASREQGRQPQHF.

This clone was detected ten times or more. The sequenced fragment ends 3 residues before the CDR3 boundary, so the rest is inferred from the germline J gene. This rearrangement joins TRBV19 to TRBJ1-5, with D perhaps matching TRBD1 (6 bases). V lost 7 bases and J lost 4, with 17 bases in between. The CDR3 runs to 15 residues. Per the germline V gene, CDR1 is LNHDA and CDR2 is SQIVND (reference sequence). The part of the CDR3 DNA that was read is TGTGCCAGTAACTCTAGGGGGGGATTTAATCAGCCC. It codes for CASNSRGGFNQP. The complete CDR3 reads CASNSRGGFNQPQHF.

This clone was seen only a few times. The CDR3 end lies 3 residues beyond the end of the read and is filled in from the germline J gene. V gene TRBV25-1 combines with J gene TRBJ2-5; TRBD1 matches 7 bases. In germline, CDR1 is MGHDK, CDR2 SYGVNS. The CDR3 is 15 amino acids. The ends lost 4 bases at V and 1 base at J; junction bases unmatched: 6. The sequenced part of the CDR3 DNA is TGTGCCAGCAGTGGGACGACAGGGATCCAAGAGACC. It encodes CASSGTTGIQET. The entire CDR3 reads CASSGTTGIQETQYF.

This clone was counted ten times or more. The read halts 3 residues ahead of the CDR3 end, with the missing end drawn from the germline J gene. This chain links TRBV5-6 with TRBJ2-1, with 8 nucleotides matching TRBD1. The CDR3 extends over 14 amino acids. Losses at the gene ends were 3 bases for V and 3 bases for J; bases not matched to a gene: 2. CDR1 and CDR2 from the germline V gene are SGHDT and YYEEEE. The chain's CDR3 is CASSSTGGYNEQFF. The CDR3 DNA, read in part, is TGTGCCAGCAGCTCCACAGGGGGCTACAATGAG.

This clone was seen ten or more times. Read data end 3 residues before the CDR3 end; the end is taken from the germline J gene. This chain links TRBV30 with TRBJ1-6; possibly TRBD1 for D (6 bases). With 2 bases removed from V and 6 bases from J, the gap between germline ends came to 23 bases. CDR3 length equals 18 residues. The germline V gene has CDR1 GTSNPN and CDR2 SVGIG (reference sequence). The sequenced part of the CDR3 DNA is TGTGCCTGGAGTACGAGCGGCTGGGGGCTAGGAGGTAATTCACCC. Translation gives CAWSTSGWGLGGNSP. The CDR3 in full is CAWSTSGWGLGGNSPLHF. Full variable domain (outside the CDR3, taken from reference TRBV30 and TRBJ1-6): SQTIHQWPATLVQPVGSPLSLECTVEGTSNPNLYWYRQAAGRGLQLLFYSVGIGQISSEVPQNLSASRPQDRQFILSSKKLLLSDSGFYLCAWSTSGWGLGGNSPLHFGNGTRLTVT.

This clone was counted ten times or more. The sequenced CDR3 bases are TGTGCCAGCAGCCCCGGGGGGGGGACAAATCAGCCC. Its protein is CASSPGGGTNQP. The CDR3 in full is CASSPGGGTNQPQHF. This chain uses TRBV6-2 or TRBV6-3 with TRBJ1-5; perhaps TRBD1 as D (6 bases). The missing CDR3 end, 3 residues past where the read stops, is filled in from the germline J gene. V lost 6 bases to trimming and J lost 4 bases, with 16 bases between them. The V gene's germline CDR1 is MNHEY and CDR2 SVGEGT. This CDR3 is built from 15 residues.

This clone was observed many times. The CDR3 end falls 3 residues outside the read, so it is completed with the germline J gene. The rearrangement joins TRBV4-1 to TRBJ2-5, with 12 bases matching TRBD2. The V gene's germline CDR1 is MGHRA and CDR2 YSYEKL. The J segment lost 7 bases and the V segment lost 5 bases, leaving 8 bases of the junction unmatched. The CDR3 has 15 residues. The CDR3 sequence: CASSLEASGGGTQYF. CDR3 DNA (partial): TGCGCCAGCAGCTTGGAGGCTAGCGGGGGGGGGACC.

At least ten counts were recorded for this clone. The CDR3 extends 3 residues past the end of the read, so its final part is completed from the germline J gene. This chain uses TRBV2 with TRBJ2-5, with D perhaps matching TRBD1 (7 bases). Trimming left V 7 bases short and J 7 bases short, with 13 bases between. Looked up from germline, CDR1 is SNHLY and CDR2 is FYNNEI. CDR3 length: 12 amino acids. This chain's CDR3 is CASTRQGGTQYF. Incomplete CDR3 DNA: TGTGCCAGCACCCGACAGGGAGGGACC.

This clone was seen ten or more times. The read finishes 3 residues shy of the CDR3 end, and the germline J gene is used to complete it. This sequence joins TRBV30 and TRBJ1-6, with D perhaps matching TRBD1 (6 bases). CDR1 GTSNPN and CDR2 SVGIG come from the germline V gene (reference sequence). The CDR3 is made up of 14 amino acids. V was shortened by 4 bases and J by 0 bases, with 7 bases between the two germline ends. CDR3 sequence: CAWKGDSYNSPLHF. Partial CDR3 DNA: TGTGCCTGGAAGGGGGACTCCTATAATTCACCC.

This clone was recorded at least ten times. The sequenced fragment ends 3 residues before the CDR3 boundary, so the rest is inferred from the germline J gene. The chain carries TRBV28 and TRBJ1-2; possible D gene TRBD1, 6 bases. CDR3 length equals 13 residues. Germline assignment: CDR1 MDHEN and CDR2 SYDVKM. Trimming stripped 7 bases from V and 4 bases from J, with 13 bases between. CDR3 DNA (partial): TGTGCCAGCAACAGGGCCCAGGCCTATGGC. This translates into CASNRAQAYG. The entire CDR3 sequence reads CASNRAQAYGYTF.

The table lists this clone with many counts. The read comes to an end 3 residues before the CDR3 does, leaving the germline J gene to fill in the end. The chain carries TRBV20-1 and TRBJ2-1; 10 nucleotides line up with TRBD2. This CDR3 has 14 residues. V was pared by 5 bases and J by 4 bases, with 5 bases of the junction left unmatched. CDR1 is DFQATT, CDR2 SNEGSKA, per germline (reference sequence). The sequenced CDR3 bases are TGCAGTGCTTCGAGCGGGGGGGCGTACAATGAG. Translated, it gives CSASSGGAYNE. The full CDR3 sequence reads CSASSGGAYNEQFF.

This clone was detected ten times or more. The CDR3 goes on 3 residues after the read ends, and that part is filled in from the germline J gene. The gene calls are TRBV30 and TRBJ2-7; D not resolved. V lost 2 bases, J lost 4 bases, and 12 bases lay in between. The CDR3 runs to 13 residues. The germline gives CDR1 GTSNPN, CDR2 SVGIG (reference sequence). The sequenced part of the CDR3 DNA is TGTGCCTGGAGTATCGGCGGTAGATACGAG. Protein product: CAWSIGGRYE. The entire CDR3 protein reads CAWSIGGRYEQYF. Using reference TRBV30 and TRBJ2-7 for the parts outside the CDR3, the full variable domain is SQTIHQWPATLVQPVGSPLSLECTVEGTSNPNLYWYRQAAGRGLQLLFYSVGIGQISSEVPQNLSASRPQDRQFILSSKKLLLSDSGFYLCAWSIGGRYEQYFGPGTRLTVT.

This clone counts as medium-sized. The DNA ends 3 residues before the CDR3 does, and the rest of the CDR3 is filled in from the germline J gene. This sequence joins TRBV7-2 and TRBJ2-5; tentative D call: TRBD1 (6 bases). The V end was cut by 3 bases, the J end by 5 bases, with 16 bases between. The V gene's germline CDR1 is SGHTA and CDR2 FQGNSA. The CDR3 covers 15 residues. CDR3 loop: CASSFVGGRGETQYF. CDR3 bases read: TGTGCCAGCAGCTTTGTAGGGGGAAGGGGGGAGACC.

This clone was seen repeatedly, ten times or more. The observed sequence ends 3 residues before the CDR3 terminus, with the missing tail filled in from the germline J gene. The chain joins TRBV14 to TRBJ2-3, with D tentatively TRBD1 (6 bases). This CDR3 comprises 14 residues. From germline, CDR1 is SGHDN and CDR2 FVKESK. The V end lost 2 bases, the J end lost 2 bases, and 8 bases lay between the germline ends. CDR3 DNA (partial): TGTGCCAGCAGCCAATGGACAGCCACAGATACG. Translating gives CASSQWTATDT. The complete CDR3 sequence is CASSQWTATDTQYF.

In its sample, this clone was seen many times. With the read ending 3 residues before the CDR3 end, the germline J gene is used to fill in that end. The rearrangement joins TRBV5-1 to TRBJ2-4; no firm D call. V was pared by 4 bases and J by 3 bases, with 17 bases between. The CDR3 length is 16 residues. Germline V lookup: CDR1 SGHRS, CDR2 YFSETQ. The CDR3 region is CASSPSPPGNKNIQYF. The CDR3 bases that were read are TGCGCCAGCAGCCCCTCCCCCCCGGGTAACAAAAACATT.

This clone was recorded at least ten times. The DNA ends 3 residues before the CDR3 does, and the rest of the CDR3 is filled in from the germline J gene. The genes are TRBV29-1 and TRBJ1-1; weak D call: TRBD1 (6 bases). Germline CDR1 is SQVTM and CDR2 is ANQGSEA. The length of the CDR3 is 15 residues. Trimming cost V 0 bases and J 0 bases, with 11 bases left between them. The CDR3 sequence is CSVEDPGQLNTEAFF. CDR3 DNA (partial): TGCAGCGTTGAAGATCCCGGACAGTTGAACACTGAA.

There are many counts of this clone. The CDR3 goes on 3 residues after the read ends, and that part is filled in from the germline J gene. This chain joins TRBV7-3 and TRBJ2-1; a weak D match, TRBD2 (5 bases). The CDR3 has 14 residues. The germline V gene has CDR1 SGHTA and CDR2 FQGTGA. The V and J ends lost 0 bases and 9 bases respectively, with 12 bases between them. CDR3 in amino acids: CASSLTGSDGEQFF. The CDR3 DNA, read in part, is TGTGCCAGCAGCTTAACGGGTAGCGATGGTGAG.

This clone occurred many times. The CDR3 spells CASSLQGLLGEQFF. The DNA read from the CDR3 is TGCGCCAGCAGCCTACAGGGTCTTTTAGGTGAG. The V and J genes are TRBV4-1 and TRBJ2-1; the D gene is possibly TRBD1 (6 bases). The observed sequence ends 3 residues before the CDR3 terminus, with the missing tail filled in from the germline J gene. The CDR3 has 14 residues. Trimming pared 4 bases from V and 9 bases from J, leaving 16 bases between. Germline loops: CDR1 MGHRA, CDR2 YSYEKL.

Many counts were recorded for this clone. The CDR3: CASTYGGVNNEQFF. The covered CDR3 bases are TGTGCCAGCACCTACGGTGGTGTTAATAATGAG. The chain joins TRBV7-9 to TRBJ2-1; unclear D gene. The read ends 3 residues early relative to the CDR3; the germline J gene fills the gap. Germline V gene sequence: CDR1 SEHNR, CDR2 FQNEAQ (reference sequence). V was cut by 7 bases and J by 7 bases, with 17 bases left in between. The CDR3 loop spans 14 amino acids.

In its sample, this clone was seen many times. Read sequence stops 3 residues before the CDR3 end, and the germline J gene provides the missing end. This sequence joins TRBV18 and TRBJ2-2; D may be TRBD1 or TRBD2 (6 bases each). Germline V gene sequence: CDR1 KGHSH, CDR2 LQKENI. Trimming removed 2 bases from V and 7 bases from J, with 11 bases in between. This CDR3 is built from 14 residues. The CDR3 reads CASSPVQGGGELFF. The part of the CDR3 DNA that was read is TGTGCCAGCTCACCAGTACAGGGAGGCGGGGAG.

In its sample, this clone ranks as medium-sized. Read coverage stops 3 residues before the CDR3 terminus; the germline J gene supplies the remainder. The chain couples TRBV10-3 to TRBJ2-1; TRBD2 agrees at 11 bases. V shed 9 bases, J shed 7 bases, and the junction held 14 bases outside the gene matches. Germline-derived CDR1 and CDR2 are ENHRY and SYGVKD. The CDR3 covers 16 residues. CDR3 sequence reads: CAIRSLAGGPGNEQFF. CDR3 bases read: TGTGCCATTCGATCGTTAGCGGGGGGGCCTGGGAATGAG.

This clone qualifies as medium-sized. The CDR3 goes on 3 residues after the read ends, and that part is filled in from the germline J gene. The chain is built from TRBV10-3 and TRBJ2-1, with D possibly called TRBD1 or TRBD2 (5 bases each). Per the germline V gene, CDR1 is ENHRY and CDR2 is SYGVKD. CDR3 length: 18 amino acids. Trimming took 2 bases from V and 0 from J, leaving 17 bases between them. The chain's CDR3 is CAISEGAGSLGSYNEQFF. Partial CDR3 DNA: TGTGCCATCAGTGAGGGGGCAGGGAGCCTCGGCTCCTACAATGAG.